Listed below are T cell receptor beta chains from one sample, sequenced in a study of cytomegalovirus exposure and HLA in healthy donors. Some clones are missing from TCRdb's copy, which holds only in-frame ones; the method was immunoSEQ multiplex PCR. The table lists over 110,000 clones, roughly 75% of them singletons. The specimen sequenced was PBMCs. The origin of the receptors is a female donor in good health and CMV-seronegative. Both conserved end residues are part of each CDR3. Each record gives: D gene, V gene, CDR3 length, clone size, J gene, CDR3 DNA, CDR3 protein. The D gene is left open where the match is weak. Rows give clone size only sometimes, using once, few, many, or a class for an expanded clone.

D gene: TRBD2
V gene: TRBV9
CDR3 length: 17
clone size: NA
J gene: TRBJ2-2
CDR3 DNA: TGTGCCAGCACCGCAAAACTAGCGGGAGGAAACACCGGGGAGCTGTTTTTT
CDR3 protein: CASTAKLAGGNTGELFF

D gene: NA
V gene: TRBV5-4
CDR3 length: 16
clone size: NA
J gene: TRBJ2-5
CDR3 DNA: TGTGCCAGCAGCTCTCTAGGCGGGACCAAGGGAGAGACCCAGTACTTC
CDR3 protein: CASSSLGGTKGETQYF

D gene: TRBD2
V gene: TRBV30
CDR3 length: 15
clone size: NA
J gene: TRBJ2-1
CDR3 DNA: TGTGCCTGGAGTGCACTAGCGGGCGGTTACAATGAGCAGTTCTTC
CDR3 protein: CAWSALAGGYNEQFF

D gene: TRBD2
V gene: TRBV28
CDR3 length: 19
clone size: few
J gene: TRBJ2-1
CDR3 DNA: TGTGCCAGCAGTTCCCGTCCCGGGTTAGCGGGAGCCAACTACAATGAGCAGTTCTTC
CDR3 protein: CASSSRPGLAGANYNEQFF

D gene: NA
V gene: TRBV6-1
CDR3 length: 14
clone size: NA
J gene: TRBJ1-1
CDR3 DNA: TGTGCCAGCCAGACAGTAGGGTGGAACACTGAAGCTTTCTTT
CDR3 protein: CASQTVGWNTEAFF

D gene: NA
V gene: TRBV7-2
CDR3 length: 15
clone size: NA
J gene: TRBJ2-1
CDR3 DNA: TGTGCCAGCAGCTGGGACTCCGGCTCCTACAATGAGCAGTTCTTC
CDR3 protein: CASSWDSGSYNEQFF

D gene: TRBD2
V gene: TRBV19
CDR3 length: 13
clone size: NA
J gene: TRBJ2-7
CDR3 DNA: TGTGCCAGTAGCCCGGGGGGATATCGCGAGCAGTACTTC
CDR3 protein: CASSPGGYREQYF

D gene: TRBD1
V gene: TRBV19
CDR3 length: 15
clone size: few
J gene: TRBJ1-1
CDR3 DNA: TGTGCCAGTACCCCGACAGGGGCTACAATCTCTGAAGCTTTCTTT
CDR3 protein: CASTPTGATISEAFF

D gene: NA
V gene: TRBV7-9
CDR3 length: 14
clone size: NA
J gene: TRBJ2-1
CDR3 DNA: TGTGCCACCCGAGGGCCAGCTGCCTACAATGAGCAGTTCTTC
CDR3 protein: CATRGPAAYNEQFF

D gene: NA
V gene: TRBV7-9
CDR3 length: 14
clone size: NA
J gene: TRBJ1-1
CDR3 DNA: TGTGCCAGCAGCTTGACAGGAACAAACACTGAAGCTTTCTTT
CDR3 protein: CASSLTGTNTEAFF

D gene: TRBD1
V gene: TRBV6-6
CDR3 length: 16
clone size: NA
J gene: TRBJ2-7
CDR3 DNA: TGTGCCAGCAGCCTATTGATGGGGGACAGGGGGCGCGAGCAGTACTTC
CDR3 protein: CASSLLMGDRGREQYF

D gene: NA
V gene: TRBV19
CDR3 length: 13
clone size: NA
J gene: TRBJ1-1
CDR3 DNA: TGTGCCAGTAGTATATTGGAGGGCACTGAAGCTTTCTTT
CDR3 protein: CASSILEGTEAFF

D gene: TRBD2
V gene: TRBV25-1
CDR3 length: 17
clone size: NA
J gene: TRBJ2-5
CDR3 DNA: TGTGCCAGCAGTGAGGGGGCTAGCGGGAGGGCCGCAGAGACCCAGTACTTC
CDR3 protein: CASSEGASGRAAETQYF

D gene: NA
V gene: TRBV30
CDR3 length: 13
clone size: NA
J gene: TRBJ1-4
CDR3 DNA: TGTGCCTGGATGGGGGGGGCCGAAGAAAAACTGTTTTTT
CDR3 protein: CAWMGGAEEKLFF

D gene: NA
V gene: TRBV28
CDR3 length: 15
clone size: NA
J gene: TRBJ1-1
CDR3 DNA: TGTGCCAGCAGTTTAGTTGTCGGTTTGAACACTGAAGCTTTCTTT
CDR3 protein: CASSLVVGLNTEAFF

D gene: NA
V gene: TRBV28
CDR3 length: 12
clone size: NA
J gene: TRBJ1-1
CDR3 DNA: TGTGCCAGCAAGACTGGGAACACTGAAGCTTTCTTT
CDR3 protein: CASKTGNTEAFF

D gene: NA
V gene: TRBV28
CDR3 length: 15
clone size: NA
J gene: TRBJ2-7
CDR3 DNA: TGTGCCAGCAGTTTACTTAGGACAATCTCCTACGAGCAGTACTTC
CDR3 protein: CASSLLRTISYEQYF